This T cell receptor (beta chain) was documented in a study of blood T cell repertoires in COVID-19. Across the whole study: The United States, Italy and Spain were the sources of the acute and convalescent COVID-19 samples. PBMCs, B-cell-depleted T cells, or T cells were the source of the cDNA or gDNA that made up the material.

The assay was immunoSEQ multiplex PCR, and TCRdb's table has in-frame clones only and misses some. The sample holds approximately 350,000 clones, 85% to 90% seen once. Germline-derived CDR1 and CDR2 are SGHAT and FQNNGV. With 2 bases removed from V and 4 bases from J, the gap between germline ends came to 9 bases. This CDR3 spans 13 amino acids. The TCR was taken from a man younger than 30 who had recovered from COVID-19. The specimen was PBMCs or T cells enriched from blood (not recorded which). The chain carries TRBV11-2 and TRBJ2-7, with a possible D match to TRBD2 (5 bases). CDR3 DNA sequence: TGTGCCAGCAGCTTACCGGGGAAGTACGAGCAGTACTTC. Protein sequence: CASSLPGKYEQYF. Full variable domain (remainder filled in from reference TRBV11-2 and TRBJ2-7): EAGVAQSPRYKIIEKRQSVAFWCNPISGHATLYWYQQILGQGPKLLIQFQNNGVVDDSQLPKDRFSAERLKGVDSTLKIQPAKLEDSAVYLCASSLPGKYEQYFGPGTRLTVT.